What follows is one T cell receptor (beta chain) and its context. Its antigen is not identified. TCRdb used MiXCR to reprocess the reads, holding one entry per CDR3 protein. Here the sample spans approximately 350,000 distinct CDR3 sequences, roughly 36% being singletons. These data come from a study of T cell repertoires in cytomegalovirus infection. As for the study in general: HLA-B-restricted CMV epitopes that are well studied, plus recently identified HLA-C-restricted ones, were used by the study.

This CDR3 is built from 15 residues. Per the germline V gene, CDR1 is SGHDT and CDR2 is YYEEEE. V lost 4 bases to trimming and J lost 2 bases, with 15 bases between them. Findings and caveats of the study: Ex vivo, HLA-C-restricted CMV-specific TCR beta clonotypes prevailed over the rest of the response. Cumulative public TCR beta family frequency identified carriers of CMV plus the relevant HLA.

This rearrangement joins TRBV5-6 to TRBJ2-5, with D perhaps TRBD2 (6 bases). Specimen: cultured PBMCs, collected from culture after CMV antigen stimulation. The receptor comes from a human donor in good health (CMV status not recorded). Some clones in this sample may be carry-over from other donors' samples. The CDR3 DNA follows: TGTGCCAGCAGCGAGGAGGGGTGGGAGCAAGAGACCCAGTACTTC. It encodes CASSEEGWEQETQYF.